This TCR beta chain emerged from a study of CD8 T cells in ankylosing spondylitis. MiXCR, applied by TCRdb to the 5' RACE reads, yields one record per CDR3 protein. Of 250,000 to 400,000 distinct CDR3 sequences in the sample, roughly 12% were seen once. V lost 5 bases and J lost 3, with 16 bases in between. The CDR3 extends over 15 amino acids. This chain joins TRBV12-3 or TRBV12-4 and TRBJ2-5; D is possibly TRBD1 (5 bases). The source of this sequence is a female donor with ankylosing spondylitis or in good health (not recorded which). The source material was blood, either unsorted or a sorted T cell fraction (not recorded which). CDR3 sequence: CASSVLGGAKETQYF. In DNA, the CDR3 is TGTGCCAGCAGTGTTCTGGGTGGGGCTAAAGAGACCCAGTACTTC.